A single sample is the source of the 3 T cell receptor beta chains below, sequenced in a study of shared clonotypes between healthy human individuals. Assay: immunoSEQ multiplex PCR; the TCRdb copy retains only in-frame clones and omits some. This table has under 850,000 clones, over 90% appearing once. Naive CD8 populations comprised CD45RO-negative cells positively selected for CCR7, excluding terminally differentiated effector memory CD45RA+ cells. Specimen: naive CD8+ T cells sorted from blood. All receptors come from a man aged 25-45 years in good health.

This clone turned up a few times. CDR3 region: CASSNRGNYGYTF. The CDR3 DNA sequence: TGTGCCAGCAGCAACAGGGGCAACTATGGCTACACCTTC. The chain has TRBV7-2 and TRBJ1-2, with 7 nucleotides matching TRBD1. CDR3 length equals 13 residues. J was trimmed by 2 bases and V by 5 bases; bases with no gene match: 2. Germline CDR1 reads SGHTA; CDR2 reads FQGNSA.

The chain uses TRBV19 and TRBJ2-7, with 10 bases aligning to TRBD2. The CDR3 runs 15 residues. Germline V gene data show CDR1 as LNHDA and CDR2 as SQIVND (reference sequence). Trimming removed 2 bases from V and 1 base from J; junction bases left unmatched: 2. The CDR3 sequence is CASSITTSGSYEQYF. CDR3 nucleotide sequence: TGTGCCAGTAGTATAACGACTAGCGGGTCCTACGAGCAGTACTTC.

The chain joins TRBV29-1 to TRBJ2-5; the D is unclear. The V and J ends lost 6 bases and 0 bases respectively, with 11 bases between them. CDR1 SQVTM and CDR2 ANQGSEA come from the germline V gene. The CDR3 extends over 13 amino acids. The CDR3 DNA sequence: TGCAGCGTCGATGGCCACTACCAAGAGACCCAGTACTTC. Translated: CSVDGHYQETQYF.